Each of the 27 T cell receptor beta chains below was sequenced from the same sample in a study of cytomegalovirus exposure and HLA in healthy donors. Only in-frame clones appear in the TCRdb table, and some are missing; sequencing was by immunoSEQ multiplex PCR. Altogether about 110,000 clones are present, approximately 90% being singletons, with the ten largest covering less than 2%. The material sequenced was PBMCs. These receptors were taken from a woman aged 18-29 years in good health and CMV-seropositive.

This clone was found a few times. In DNA, the CDR3 is TGCGCCAGCAGCGTAGCAGAAAATTCACCCCTCCACTTT. Protein product: CASSVAENSPLHF. The chain joins TRBV10-1 to TRBJ1-6; D is undetermined. Germline CDR1 and CDR2: WNHNN and SYGVQD (reference sequence). This CDR3 has 13 residues. Trimming removed 6 bases at V and 7 bases at J, with 10 bases between.

J is TRBJ1-3 and V is TRBV4-1; 8 bases align to TRBD1. CDR1 is MGHRA, CDR2 YSYEKL, per germline. With V trimmed by 0 bases and J by 0 bases, 4 bases remained unmatched. The CDR3 consists of 17 residues. The DNA of the CDR3 is TGCGCCAGCAGCCAAGATGGACAGGGTCCCTCTGGAAACACCATATATTTT. Translated: CASSQDGQGPSGNTIYF.

This rearrangement joins TRBV14 to TRBJ1-2; 7 bases map to TRBD1. The CDR3 has 14 amino acids. The V gene's germline CDR1 is SGHDN and CDR2 FVKESK. Losses at the gene ends were 0 bases for V and 5 bases for J; bases not matched to a gene: 3. The CDR3 is CASSQDAGGYGYTF. The CDR3 DNA reads as TGTGCCAGCAGCCAAGACGCAGGGGGTTATGGCTACACCTTC.

V is TRBV28 and J is TRBJ1-4; 7 positions agree with TRBD1. CDR3 length equals 16 residues. Germline V CDR1 and CDR2: MDHEN, SYDVKM. V shed 2 bases and J 0 bases; nucleotides not matched to a gene: 3. The CDR3 DNA reads as TGTGCCAGCAGTTTAGACAGGGCCCCAACTAATGAAAAACTGTTTTTT. This sequence encodes CASSLDRAPTNEKLFF.

This chain joins TRBV5-8 and TRBJ2-1; no reliable D call. The CDR3 extends over 12 amino acids. From germline, CDR1 is SGHTS and CDR2 YDEGEE. The ends were cut back, 0 bases at V and 10 bases at J, with 8 bases in the middle. CDR3 coding DNA: TGTGCCAGCAGCTTGGCATCCGGGGAGCAGTTCTTC. This codes for CASSLASGEQFF.

The chain joins TRBV5-1 to TRBJ2-3, with D possibly TRBD2 on 5 matching bases. The V end lost 0 bases, the J end lost 2 bases, and 16 bases lay between the germline ends. This CDR3 region has 17 residues. Per germline, CDR1 SGHRS and CDR2 YFSETQ. Here the CDR3 DNA reads TGCGCCAGCAGCTTGGGGTTCCCGGGGTACGACACAGATACGCAGTATTTT. The encoded protein is CASSLGFPGYDTDTQYF.

This rearrangement joins TRBV4-1 to TRBJ1-5; perhaps TRBD1 as D (5 bases). The length of the CDR3 is 16 residues. Trimming shortened V by 1 base and J by 2 bases, and 12 bases separated the two germline ends. Germline V CDR1 and CDR2: MGHRA, YSYEKL. DNA of the CDR3: TGCGCCAGCAGCCAAGGCCCAGCCAGGGGCAATCAGCCCCAGCATTTT. It yields the protein CASSQGPARGNQPQHF.

V and J are TRBV4-1 and TRBJ2-2; 9 bases match TRBD1. CDR1 is MGHRA and CDR2 is YSYEKL in the germline V gene. CDR3 size: 14 residues. J lost 5 bases, V lost 4 bases, and 2 bases had no gene match. Written as DNA, the CDR3 is TGCGCCAGCAGCCTTGGACAGGGGACCGGGGAGCTGTTTTTT. This translates into CASSLGQGTGELFF.

The V and J genes are TRBV7-2 and TRBJ2-3; D remains ambiguous. This CDR3 is 18 amino acids long. The ends were cut back, 2 bases at V and 0 bases at J, with 18 bases in the middle. CDR1 is SGHTA and CDR2 is FQGNSA in the germline V gene. The CDR3 nucleotides are TGTGCCAGCAGCTTATTCCCCCGTGGCTTTCTGAGCACAGATACGCAGTATTTT. It is translated as CASSLFPRGFLSTDTQYF.

This clone is a singleton in its sample. The chain has TRBV4-3 and TRBJ2-5, with a possible D match to TRBD1 (6 bases). Trimming removed 0 bases from V and 5 bases from J, with 25 bases in between. Germline CDR1 is LGHNA and CDR2 is YSLEER. This CDR3 region has 19 residues. The CDR3 coding sequence is TGCGCCAGCAGCCAAGATTACTTTGCCGGTGGCAGGGGCCGGGAGACCCAGTACTTC. Translating gives CASSQDYFAGGRGRETQYF.

The rearrangement uses TRBV7-9 and TRBJ1-1; no clear D. The CDR3 consists of 12 residues. The germline V and J ends were trimmed by 4 bases and 4 bases, with 7 bases remaining between them. Looked up from germline, CDR1 is SEHNR and CDR2 is FQNEAQ (reference sequence). The CDR3 protein is CASSSPGTEAFF. In DNA, the CDR3 is TGTGCCAGCAGCTCCCCGGGCACTGAAGCTTTCTTT.

The chain links TRBV29-1 to TRBJ1-1; D remains ambiguous. The CDR3 has 14 residues. From germline, CDR1 is SQVTM and CDR2 ANQGSEA. Trimming stripped 6 bases from V and 4 bases from J, with 18 bases between. This chain's CDR3 is CSVGNREPGTEAFF. DNA for the CDR3: TGCAGCGTCGGTAACCGGGAGCCGGGCACTGAAGCTTTCTTT.

The chain couples TRBV7-2 to TRBJ2-3; D uncertain. V lost 2 bases to trimming and J lost 5 bases, with 11 bases between them. Germline CDR1 SGHTA, CDR2 FQGNSA. This CDR3 is built from 14 residues. The CDR3 loop reads CASSLSGSRDTQYF. CDR3 DNA: TGTGCCAGCAGCTTATCCGGGTCGCGAGATACGCAGTATTTT.

In DNA, the CDR3 is TGTGCCAGCAGTCCCCCAGGGGTCGCCTCCTACGAGCAGTACTTC. Its protein is CASSPPGVASYEQYF. V and J are TRBV28 and TRBJ2-7; tentative D call: TRBD1 (6 bases). Germline assignment: CDR1 MDHEN and CDR2 SYDVKM. The CDR3 is 15 residues long. V was cut by 5 bases and J by 0 bases, with 14 bases left in between.

This clone has a single count. The V gene is TRBV2, the J gene TRBJ1-2; D is uncertain. The V gene's germline CDR1 is SNHLY and CDR2 FYNNEI. The CDR3 runs 15 residues. V gave up 6 bases and J gave up 4 bases, with 18 bases separating them. The DNA of the CDR3 is TGTGCCAGCAGAAATGAGGGTATTATTGGCTATGGCTACACCTTC. It yields the protein CASRNEGIIGYGYTF. Combining the CDR3 with reference TRBV2 and TRBJ1-2 gives the whole variable domain EPEVTQTPSHQVTQMGQEVILRCVPISNHLYFYWYRQILGQKVEFLVSFYNNEISEKSEIFDDQFSVERPDGSNFTLKIRSTKLEDSAMYFCASRNEGIIGYGYTFGSGTRLTVV.

This chain uses TRBV7-2 with TRBJ2-1; 10 nucleotides line up with TRBD2. This CDR3 has 17 residues. CDR1 SGHTA and CDR2 FQGNSA come from the germline V gene. With 2 bases clipped from V and 7 bases from J, the junction kept 11 bases outside the gene matches. CDR3: CASSLSLAGASGNEQFF. As DNA, the CDR3 is TGTGCCAGCAGCTTATCCCTAGCGGGGGCCTCGGGGAATGAGCAGTTCTTC.

The chain has TRBV11-1 and TRBJ2-7, with D possibly being TRBD2 (5 bases). CDR1 is SGHAT, CDR2 FQDESV, per germline (reference sequence). V shed 2 bases and J shed 3 bases, with 5 bases lying between them. CDR3 length: 12 amino acids. The CDR3 sequence is CASSLRGYEQYF. The DNA of the CDR3 is TGTGCCAGCAGCTTACGGGGCTACGAGCAGTACTTC. Full variable domain (remainder filled in from reference TRBV11-1 and TRBJ2-7): EAEVAQSPRYKITEKSQAVAFWCDPISGHATLYWYRQILGQGPELLVQFQDESVVDDSQLPKDRFSAERLKGVDSTLKIQPAELGDSAMYLCASSLRGYEQYFGPGTRLTVT.

The CDR3 spells CASSPKGGSYEQYV. Here the CDR3 DNA reads TGTGCCAGTAGTCCCAAAGGGGGCTCCTACGAGCAGTACGTC. This chain uses TRBV19 with TRBJ2-7, with D possibly TRBD1 on 6 matching bases. The CDR3 runs 14 residues. The germline V gene encodes CDR1 LNHDA and CDR2 SQIVND (reference sequence). V lost 5 bases and J lost 0, with 11 bases in between.

V gene TRBV7-9 combines with J gene TRBJ2-5; maybe TRBD2 (6 bases). Per the germline V gene, CDR1 is SEHNR and CDR2 is FQNEAQ (reference sequence). Trimming shortened V by 6 bases and J by 5 bases, and 19 bases separated the two germline ends. The CDR3 loop spans 15 amino acids. The CDR3 DNA is TGTGCCAGCAGAAGGGGACTCTTAGGAGAGGAGACCCAGTACTTC. It yields the protein CASRRGLLGEETQYF.

The chain combines TRBV18 with TRBJ1-5; D gene ambiguous. V lost 3 bases, J lost 6 bases, and 18 bases lay in between. This CDR3 is built from 16 residues. In germline, CDR1 is KGHSH, CDR2 LQKENI. The CDR3 DNA reads as TGTGCCAGCTCACCCTACAGTGCCACGGTCGGTCAGCCCCAGCATTTT. Amino acids: CASSPYSATVGQPQHF.

V and J are TRBV19 and TRBJ1-2; weak D call: TRBD1 (6 bases). Germline V CDR1 and CDR2: LNHDA, SQIVND (reference sequence). This CDR3 region has 13 residues. V was cut by 5 bases and J by 3 bases, with 10 bases left in between. CDR3 nucleotides: TGTGCCAGTAGTCCGGACAGCTACTATGGCTACACCTTC. It translates to CASSPDSYYGYTF.

This chain connects TRBV4-3 to TRBJ2-1, with D hard to call. The V gene's germline CDR1 is LGHNA and CDR2 YSLEER. V was trimmed by 8 bases and J by 0 bases, leaving 11 bases between them. CDR3 length: 14 residues. The chain's CDR3 is CASARSSSYNEQFF. The CDR3 coding sequence is TGCGCCAGCGCCAGGTCGAGCTCCTACAATGAGCAGTTCTTC.

V is TRBV2 and J is TRBJ2-5, with a possible D match to TRBD1 (5 bases). Trimming cost V 8 bases and J 7 bases, with 17 bases left between them. There are 13 residues in the CDR3. From germline, CDR1 is SNHLY and CDR2 FYNNEI. The CDR3 region is CASQTEGAGTQYF. The CDR3 DNA sequence: TGTGCCAGCCAGACAGAAGGCGCAGGGACCCAGTACTTC.

CDR3 protein: CASSLAGEGTQYF. CDR3 in DNA: TGCGCCAGCAGCTTGGCGGGGGAGGGGACCCAGTACTTC. The chain combines TRBV5-1 with TRBJ2-5, with 7 positions matching TRBD2. Germline V CDR1 and CDR2: SGHRS, YFSETQ. The ends lost 0 bases at V and 7 bases at J; junction bases unmatched: 3. The CDR3 totals 13 residues.

The chain is built from TRBV2 and TRBJ1-5; 8 bases are a match to TRBD1. The J segment lost 4 bases and the V segment lost 3 bases, leaving 5 bases of the junction unmatched. This CDR3 has 15 amino acids. Germline V gene sequence: CDR1 SNHLY, CDR2 FYNNEI. CDR3 protein: CASSDRQGRNQPQHF. CDR3 sequence (DNA): TGTGCCAGCAGTGATAGACAGGGGAGAAATCAGCCCCAGCATTTT. Filled out from reference TRBV2 and TRBJ1-5, the complete variable domain reads EPEVTQTPSHQVTQMGQEVILRCVPISNHLYFYWYRQILGQKVEFLVSFYNNEISEKSEIFDDQFSVERPDGSNFTLKIRSTKLEDSAMYFCASSDRQGRNQPQHFGDGTRLSIL.

J is TRBJ2-2 and V is TRBV10-2, with TRBD1 as a possible D gene (8 bases). V gave up 7 bases and J gave up 6 bases, with 15 bases separating them. This CDR3 is 14 amino acids long. Germline V gene sequence: CDR1 WSHSY, CDR2 SAAADI. CDR3 DNA sequence: TGCGCCAGCAATGGACAGGGAGGGGCCGGGGAGCTGTTTTTT. The encoded protein is CASNGQGGAGELFF.

This rearrangement joins TRBV28 to TRBJ2-7, with 7 bases fitting TRBD1. The ends lost 11 bases at V and 3 bases at J; junction bases unmatched: 13. The CDR3 is made up of 14 amino acids. Germline values: CDR1 MDHEN, CDR2 SYDVKM. The CDR3 DNA sequence: TGTGCCGTCCTAGGGCACAGGGGCGTCTACGAGCAGTACTTC. Its protein product is CAVLGHRGVYEQYF.